Listed below are T cell receptor beta chains from one sample, sequenced in a study of CD8 T cells in ankylosing spondylitis. TCRdb called the 5' RACE reads again in MiXCR, with one record for every CDR3 protein. The data contain a few hundred thousand distinct CDR3 sequences, 17% of them seen just once; the ten biggest clones take up approximately 1%. The sequencing sample was made of blood, either unsorted or a sorted T cell fraction (not recorded which). The receptors come from a male donor with ankylosing spondylitis. Each CDR3 is given with its conserved first and last residue. A D gene is named only where the DNA matches it firmly. The listing skips clone size in some rows; elsewhere it reads once, few, many or a size class.

D gene	J gene	clone size	V gene	CDR3 DNA	CDR3 protein
-	TRBJ1-5	few	TRBV16	TGTGCCAGCAGCGGAAGGGCAGCCCCCATCAATCAGCCCCAGCATTTT	CASSGRAAPINQPQHF
-	TRBJ2-7	-	TRBV29-1	TGCAGCGCCGGTGGGGACTCCCACGAGCAGTACTTC	CSAGGDSHEQYF
-	TRBJ1-6	-	TRBV7-9	TGTGCCAGCACCATCTGGCCGGCGAGCTCCTATAATTCACCCCTCCACTTT	CASTIWPASSYNSPLHF
TRBD1	TRBJ2-5	few	TRBV5-1	TGCGCCAGCAGCTTGGATATCGGGGTTCGACAGGGCGTAGAGACCCAGTACTTC	CASSLDIGVRQGVETQYF
TRBD2	TRBJ2-1	-	TRBV20-1	TGCAGTGCTAGACCCGGACTAGCGGGTTTTGACAATGAGCAGTTCTTC	CSARPGLAGFDNEQFF
TRBD1	TRBJ2-5	-	TRBV28	TGTGCCAGCAGTGTCCGGACAGGGATTAGGGAGACCCAGTACTTC	CASSVRTGIRETQYF
TRBD2	TRBJ2-7	-	TRBV4-2	TGTGCCAGCAGCCAAGAAGGGTCCAGCGGGAGGTCCGAGCAGTACTTC	CASSQEGSSGRSEQYF
-	TRBJ1-2	few	TRBV7-2	TGTGCCAGCAGCGCGACGGGAAACTATGGCTACACCTTC	CASSATGNYGYTF
-	TRBJ2-1	-	TRBV4-2	TGTGCCAGCAGCCAAGATCCGCGCGACAATGAGCAGTTCTTC	CASSQDPRDNEQFF
-	TRBJ1-5	few	TRBV18	TGTGCCAGCTCACCGTCGAGGACGGATCAGCCCCAGCATTTT	CASSPSRTDQPQHF
TRBD1	TRBJ2-1	few	TRBV12-3/TRBV12-4	TGTGCCAGCAGTTTAGGGGACAGGCCCTACAATGAGCAGTTCTTC	CASSLGDRPYNEQFF
TRBD1	TRBJ1-2	few	TRBV12-3/TRBV12-4	TGTGCCAGCAGTTTAGCGGGGACAGGGGTCGGCTACACCTTC	CASSLAGTGVGYTF
-	TRBJ1-2	-	TRBV20-1	TGCAGTGCTGTCAAAGCCGGGGCCATGAATGGCTACACCTTC	CSAVKAGAMNGYTF
TRBD2	TRBJ2-5	-	TRBV10-3	TGTGCCATCGGCGGCGGGAGCCAAGAGACCCAGTACTTC	CAIGGGSQETQYF
-	TRBJ1-1	-	TRBV7-6	TGTGCCAGCAGCTTTGGGGTTGGGAACACTGAAGCTTTCTTT	CASSFGVGNTEAFF
TRBD1	TRBJ1-1	few	TRBV29-1	TGCAGTATGACAGGGACTAACACTGAAGCTTTCTTT	CSMTGTNTEAFF
TRBD2	TRBJ2-2	-	TRBV7-2	TGTGCCAGCAGGTCGACTAGCGGGAACACCGGGGAGCTGTTTTTT	CASRSTSGNTGELFF
-	TRBJ2-2	many	TRBV12-3/TRBV12-4	TGTGCCAGCGAAATGGACAGTTACGCCGGGGAGCTGTTTTTT	CASEMDSYAGELFF
-	TRBJ2-3	few	TRBV3-1	TGTGCCAGCAGCCAAGACGTGGGATTCACAGATACGCAGTATTTT	CASSQDVGFTDTQYF
-	TRBJ2-1	-	TRBV7-9	TGTGCCAGCAGCGACCCCGGGTTCCCGAGCACCTACAATGAGCAGTTCTTC	CASSDPGFPSTYNEQFF
TRBD2	TRBJ2-1	-	TRBV20-1	TGCAGTGCTACAGGGACTAATCGCTCCTACAATGAGCAGTTCTTC	CSATGTNRSYNEQFF
TRBD2	TRBJ2-3	many	TRBV12-3/TRBV12-4	TGTGCCAGCAGCCGGGGGGGTGGAGGCACAGATACGCAGTATTTT	CASSRGGGGTDTQYF
-	TRBJ1-1	many	TRBV12-3/TRBV12-4	TGTGCCAGCAGTTTTTGGGCTGGGAGTGGCACTGAAGCTTTCTTT	CASSFWAGSGTEAFF
TRBD2	TRBJ2-3	few	TRBV12-3/TRBV12-4	TGTGCCAGCAGTGGGACTAGCGGGACCGATACGCAGTATTTT	CASSGTSGTDTQYF
TRBD1	TRBJ1-5	-	TRBV27	TGTGCCAGCAGTAAGGGACAGGATCGCAATCAGCCCCAGCATTTT	CASSKGQDRNQPQHF
-	TRBJ1-4	-	TRBV6-5	TGTGCCAGCAGTTACCTACCGGGACTATGGGGTGAAAAACTGTTTTTT	CASSYLPGLWGEKLFF
-	TRBJ1-6	many	TRBV20-1	TGCAGTGCTAGCGCTATTACAGGGCTTTTGTCACCCCTCCACTTT	CSASAITGLLSPLHF
-	TRBJ2-1	many	TRBV29-1	TGCAGCGTAGAGCTAGACCCTGAGCAGTTCTTC	CSVELDPEQFF
-	TRBJ1-2	few	TRBV7-9	TGTGCCAGCAGCTTGCCGGGCCTCAACTATGGCTACACCTTC	CASSLPGLNYGYTF
-	TRBJ1-3	few	TRBV29-1	TGCAGCGGGCTCAGGGGCTCTGGAAACACCATATATTTT	CSGLRGSGNTIYF
-	TRBJ2-2	many	TRBV12-3/TRBV12-4	TGTGCCAGCAGGCCCCCGGGACAAACCCCTACTCCCGGGGAGCTGTTTTTT	CASRPPGQTPTPGELFF
-	TRBJ2-1	-	TRBV18	TGTGCCAGCTCACCGATCACAGGCCCCAATGAGCAGTTCTTC	CASSPITGPNEQFF
TRBD1	TRBJ2-1	-	TRBV24-1	TGTGCCACCAGTGATTTCCTAATGCCGGGACAGAGGTTGTTCTTC	CATSDFLMPGQRLFF
-	TRBJ2-7	many	TRBV4-3	TGCGCCAGCAGCCAAGATGAGCCTAGCCGCTCCTACGAGCAGTACTTC	CASSQDEPSRSYEQYF
-	TRBJ2-7	-	TRBV6-2/TRBV6-3	TGTGCCAGCACCCTTTTCGCGGGAATGGAGCAGTACTTC	CASTLFAGMEQYF
TRBD1	TRBJ2-3	many	TRBV28	TGTGCCAGCAGAACCGGGACAGGGGTTATGAATACGCAGTATTTT	CASRTGTGVMNTQYF
-	TRBJ2-2	few	TRBV10-1	TGCGCCAGCAGTGGACCGAAAACCGGGACACCCAGGTGGAACACCGGGGAGCTGTTTTTT	CASSGPKTGTPRWNTGELFF
-	TRBJ2-1	-	TRBV11-2	TGTGCCAGCAGCCCGAGGGGGTTGGACGGGGAGCAGTTCTTC	CASSPRGLDGEQFF
TRBD2	TRBJ2-1	-	TRBV11-2	TGTGCCAGCAGCCGGACTAGCGAGGTGAATGAGCAGTTCTTC	CASSRTSEVNEQFF
-	TRBJ1-1	-	TRBV5-1	TGCGCCAGCAGCGATTCCGGGACCCTTGGAGCTTTCTTT	CASSDSGTLGAFF
-	TRBJ2-7	-	TRBV27	TGTGCCAGCAGTTTAAAGACGGGCGGGTACGAGCAGTACTTC	CASSLKTGGYEQYF
-	TRBJ1-2	-	TRBV6-1	TGTGCCAGCAGCCAGGGACGAGAGGGGGTAGGGTATGGCTACACCTTC	CASSQGREGVGYGYTF
TRBD2	TRBJ2-4	-	TRBV7-2	TGTGCCAGCAGTAGCGGGGGGGGGTCGGCCAAAAACATTCAGTACTTC	CASSSGGGSAKNIQYF
-	TRBJ2-5	few	TRBV10-3	TGTGCCACCCAAGGCGGGGTGGGTAGGCAAGAGACCCAGTACTTC	CATQGGVGRQETQYF
TRBD1	TRBJ1-4	-	TRBV15	TGTGCCACCAGCAGCGGTCGGGACAGGAAAACATTT	CATSSGRDRKTF
TRBD2	TRBJ2-1	-	TRBV4-3	TGCGCCAGCAGCCAAGGGGCTAGCGGGAGCCTAGGCTCCTACAATGAGCAGTTCTTC	CASSQGASGSLGSYNEQFF
-	TRBJ1-2	many	TRBV6-1	TGTGCCAGCAGCGCCCTACCAGGGGATGGCTATGGCTACACCTTC	CASSALPGDGYGYTF
-	TRBJ1-5	many	TRBV12-3/TRBV12-4	TGTGCCAGCAGTTTCCAGGGCAATCAGCCCCAGCATTTT	CASSFQGNQPQHF
-	TRBJ1-1	many	TRBV28	TGTGCCAGCAGTCCACGGGGGGGTCGGAACACTGAAGCTTTCTTT	CASSPRGGRNTEAFF